This T cell receptor (beta chain) was retrieved from a study of blood T cell repertoires in COVID-19. V was trimmed by 7 bases and J by 1 base, leaving 21 bases between them. Germline loops: CDR1 MNHEY, CDR2 SMNVEV (reference sequence). There are 17 residues in the CDR3. The data were produced by immunoSEQ multiplex PCR, yet TCRdb's version contains in-frame clones alone and is incomplete. The sample holds some 56,000 clones; over 70% are singletons and the top ten take about 17%. The V gene is TRBV27, the J gene TRBJ2-3; D is perhaps TRBD2 (5 bases). This TCR was sampled from a woman aged 45-65 years with active or convalescent COVID-19. Sample: peripheral blood. In nucleotides, the CDR3 is TGTGCCAGCACCCCGTCCGCCACGGGGTTTGGCACAGATACGCAGTATTTT. It specifies CASTPSATGFGTDTQYF.